These 31 T cell receptor beta chains originate from one sample sequenced in a study of blood T cells in healthy people across ages. A second PCR of roughly 6 to 12 cycles used a sample-barcoded 5' primer and a J-beta primer mix. One entry per CDR3 protein, called by TCRdb with MiXCR from the 5' RACE reads. The sample includes about 1.5 million distinct CDR3 sequences, approximately 38% of them seen just once. Material: blood. All receptors come from a woman aged 18-29 years in good health.

This clonotype was seen a few times. V is TRBV10-3 and J is TRBJ2-1; D is possibly TRBD2 (7 bases). Trimming took off 7 bases at V and 14 bases at J, with 30 bases between the two ends. The germline CDR1 and CDR2 sequences are ENHRY and SYGVKD. CDR3 length: 16 amino acids. This chain's CDR3 is CAITLTGGGEKGWEFF. The CDR3 DNA reads as TGTGCCATCACCCTGACAGGAGGGGGGGAAAAAGGATGGGAGTTCTTC.

The rearrangement links TRBV20-1 to TRBJ2-1; tentative D call: TRBD1 (5 bases). With the DNA end fitting TRBJ2-7 better, the J assignment may be wrong. Germline lookup yields CDR1 DFQATT and CDR2 SNEGSKA (reference sequence). The CDR3 has 14 amino acids. The CDR3 sequence: CSAPWAGSYNEQYF. CDR3 bases: TGCAGTGCTCCTTGGGCAGGGTCCTACAATGAGCAGTACTTC.

The chain joins TRBV5-8 to TRBJ1-1; D ambiguous. The CDR3 has 15 amino acids. V lost 1 base to trimming and J lost 2 bases, with 12 bases between them. CDR1 and CDR2 (germline): SGHTS, YDEGEE. This chain's CDR3 is CASSLWGGPNTEAFF. The CDR3 bases are TGTGCCAGCAGCTTGTGGGGAGGGCCAAACACTGAAGCTTTCTTT. The full variable domain, rest sourced from reference TRBV5-8 and TRBJ1-1, is EAGVTQSPTHLIKTRGQQATLRCSPISGHTSVYWYQQALGLGLQFLLWYDEGEERNRGNFPPRFSGRQFPNYSSELNVNALELEDSALYLCASSLWGGPNTEAFFGQGTRLTVV.

The chain has TRBV12-3 or TRBV12-4 and TRBJ2-7; 10 nucleotides line up with TRBD1. Trimming at V came to 5 bases and at J to 2 bases, leaving 6 bases not matched to a gene. The CDR3 totals 15 residues. This CDR3 is CASSPQDRGAYEQYF. DNA of the CDR3: TGTGCCAGCAGTCCCCAGGACAGGGGGGCCTACGAGCAGTACTTC.

The rearrangement joins TRBV20-1 to TRBJ2-3; D may match TRBD1 or TRBD2 (5 bases each). The CDR3 runs 14 residues. The germline V gene has CDR1 DFQATT and CDR2 SNEGSKA (reference sequence). V gave up 8 bases and J gave up 2 bases, with 17 bases separating them. The CDR3 DNA reads TGCAGTCTCAGGTGGGGGTTGGACACAGATACGCAGTATTTT. This codes for CSLRWGLDTDTQYF.

This clonotype showed up just a few times. This sequence joins TRBV28 and TRBJ2-7; 7 bases agree with TRBD1. The CDR3 has 14 residues. CDR1 and CDR2 from the germline V gene are MDHEN and SYDVKM. V was clipped by 3 bases and J by 3 bases; unmatched bases: 5. The CDR3 DNA reads as TGTGCCAGCAGTTTTGACAGGGTGGGCTACGAGCAGTACTTC. Its protein product is CASSFDRVGYEQYF.

V and J are TRBV18 and TRBJ2-7; the match to TRBD1 covers 12 bases. CDR1 and CDR2 (germline): KGHSH, LQKENI. After removal of 2 bases from V and 5 bases from J, the junction contained 4 bases not matched to a gene. The CDR3 runs to 15 residues. The CDR3 DNA follows: TGTGCCAGCTCACCAGGGACAGGGGGCCTCCACGAGCAGTACTTC. It translates to CASSPGTGGLHEQYF.

This clonotype appeared a few times. The chain joins TRBV3-1 to TRBJ2-1, with a tentative D call TRBD2 (5 bases). The CDR3 extends over 14 amino acids. Germline assignment: CDR1 LGHDT and CDR2 YNNKEL (reference sequence). V gave up 7 bases and J gave up 7 bases, with 17 bases separating them. This CDR3 reads CASTTSSGLNEQFF. The CDR3 DNA sequence: TGTGCCAGCACCACTAGTTCGGGATTAAATGAGCAGTTCTTC.

The rearrangement joins TRBV7-9 to TRBJ2-3, with a possible D match to TRBD1 (5 bases). The V and J ends lost 4 bases and 0 bases respectively, with 17 bases between them. The CDR3 runs 17 residues. Germline CDR1 is SEHNR and CDR2 is FQNEAQ (reference sequence). The CDR3 DNA is TGTGCCAGCAGCTCACGGTTCCTTGACAGTAGCACAGATACGCAGTATTTT. Residues: CASSSRFLDSSTDTQYF.

The V call is TRBV24-1, the J call TRBJ2-7; 8 bases agree with TRBD2. The last part of the DNA fits TRBJ2-5 better; the J call may be wrong. Germline V gene data show CDR1 as KGHDR and CDR2 as SFDVKD. The CDR3 runs to 16 residues. The CDR3 nucleotides are TGTGCCACCAGTGCCAGCGGGAGTCGTGCGGGAGAGACCCAGTACTTC. Translating gives CATSASGSRAGETQYF.

J is TRBJ1-1 and V is TRBV5-1; 10 nucleotides match TRBD1. Germline trimming cut 3 bases from V and 4 bases from J; bases unmatched to any gene: 3. Looked up from germline, CDR1 is SGHRS and CDR2 is YFSETQ. The CDR3 is made up of 14 amino acids. The CDR3 region has the DNA TGCGCCAGCAGCTCCTGGACAGGGGGCACTGAAGCTTTCTTT. Amino acids: CASSSWTGGTEAFF.

This sequence joins TRBV9 and TRBJ2-3; D unclear. From germline, CDR1 is SGDLS and CDR2 YYNGEE. V dropped 3 bases and J dropped 3 bases, with 8 bases sitting between them. This CDR3 contains 13 residues. CDR3 nucleotides: TGTGCCAGCAGCGGAGTACGAACAGATACGCAGTATTTT. This translates into CASSGVRTDTQYF. The variable domain in full, completed from reference TRBV9 and TRBJ2-3, reads DSGVTQTPKHLITATGQRVTLRCSPRSGDLSVYWYQQSLDQGLQFLIQYYNGEERAKGNILERFSAQQFPDLHSELNLSSLELGDSALYFCASSGVRTDTQYFGPGTRLTVL.

The chain carries TRBV9 and TRBJ2-3, with a tentative D call TRBD2 (5 bases). This CDR3 has 15 amino acids. In germline, CDR1 is SGDLS, CDR2 YYNGEE. Trimming took off 2 bases at V and 1 base at J, with 11 bases between the two ends. The CDR3 DNA reads as TGTGCCAGCAGCGTCCTGGCGGGCCGCACAGATACGCAGTATTTT. Translating gives CASSVLAGRTDTQYF.

V usage is TRBV10-3 and J usage is TRBJ1-1; no definite D call. Trimming took 0 bases from V and 1 from J, leaving 9 bases between them. Germline-derived CDR1 and CDR2 are ENHRY and SYGVKD. This CDR3 is 15 amino acids long. The CDR3 region has the DNA TGTGCCATCAGTGAGTCAGCAGGCGGGAACACTGAAGCTTTCTTT. Amino acids: CAISESAGGNTEAFF.

The chain links TRBV21-1 to TRBJ2-1. TRBV21-1 is designated a pseudogene. There are 13 residues in the CDR3. Here the CDR3 reads CASSKTGLREQFF. CDR3 sequence (DNA): TGTGCCAGCAGCAAAACTGGGCTCCGGGAGCAGTTCTTC.

The chain combines TRBV6-5 with TRBJ2-7; D perhaps matches TRBD2 (5 bases). CDR1 and CDR2 (germline): MNHEY, SVGAGI. CDR3 length: 12 amino acids. V was trimmed by 7 bases and J by 0 bases, leaving 7 bases between them. The CDR3 nucleotides are TGTGCCAGCATGAGGGACTCCTACGAGCAGTACTTC. This gives the protein CASMRDSYEQYF.

The V and J genes are TRBV15 and TRBJ2-1; TRBD1 is a possible D gene (5 bases). This CDR3 is built from 12 residues. The V end lost 0 bases, the J end lost 8 bases, and 5 bases lay between the germline ends. The germline V gene encodes CDR1 LNHNV and CDR2 YYDKDF (reference sequence). In DNA, the CDR3 is TGTGCCACCAGCAGAGACAGGGATGAGCAGTTCTTC. Translating gives CATSRDRDEQFF.

Only a few counts were recorded for this clonotype. The chain recombines TRBV7-9 with TRBJ2-7; possibly TRBD1 for D (6 bases). Germline loops: CDR1 SEHNR, CDR2 FQNEAQ (reference sequence). The CDR3 consists of 17 residues. The V end was cut by 1 base, the J end by 5 bases, with 21 bases between. The CDR3 protein is CASSLGIRGSPSDEQYF. The CDR3 nucleotides are TGTGCCAGCAGCTTAGGCATCAGGGGCTCACCTTCAGACGAGCAGTACTTC.

The chain uses TRBV7-2 and TRBJ1-2; D is unclear. Germline V gives CDR1 SGHTA, CDR2 FQGNSA. The CDR3 sequence is 14 residues long. Between the trimmed V and J ends, which lost 7 bases and 0 bases, there was a span of 12 bases. CDR3 coding DNA: TGTGCCAGCACCGGCCGGGAATCTAACTATGGCTACACCTTC. Residues: CASTGRESNYGYTF.

This clonotype was picked up one time. The chain links TRBV5-4 to TRBJ1-5; the D is unclear. Germline V gene lookup returns CDR1 SGHNT and CDR2 YYREEE (reference sequence). With 4 bases removed from V and 7 bases from J, the gap between germline ends came to 18 bases. The CDR3 runs to 15 residues. The CDR3 sequence: CASSGGPTEGQPQHF. CDR3 coding DNA: TGTGCCAGCAGCGGAGGACCGACTGAGGGACAGCCCCAGCATTTT.

CDR3 protein: CASSGRTGAGNTIYF. The CDR3 DNA sequence: TGTGCCAGCAGCGGACGGACAGGGGCTGGAAACACCATATATTTT. The chain uses TRBV9 and TRBJ1-3; 9 bases fit TRBD1. Germline trimming cut 3 bases from V and 2 bases from J; bases unmatched to any gene: 3. CDR1 and CDR2 from the germline V gene are SGDLS and YYNGEE. The CDR3 runs 15 residues.

V gene TRBV29-1 combines with J gene TRBJ1-2, with TRBD1 as a possible D gene (5 bases). This CDR3 contains 13 residues. V dropped 2 bases and J dropped 7 bases, with 14 bases sitting between them. Per the germline V gene, CDR1 is SQVTM and CDR2 is ANQGSEA. The CDR3 here is CSVERQGTSGYTF. The CDR3, as DNA: TGCAGCGTTGAACGGCAAGGGACTAGTGGCTACACCTTC.

This chain uses TRBV12-3 or TRBV12-4 with TRBJ2-3, with 7 bases identical to TRBD2. The ends lost 1 base at V and 5 bases at J; junction bases unmatched: 9. This CDR3 is built from 16 residues. The CDR3 reads CASSLGLAEPGDTQYF. The DNA for the CDR3 is TGTGCCAGCAGTTTAGGGCTAGCGGAGCCCGGAGATACGCAGTATTTT.

This clonotype has only one observation. This chain joins TRBV12-5 and TRBJ2-4; D tentatively reads TRBD1 or TRBD2 (5 bases each). Germline CDR1 LGHNT, CDR2 FRNRAP. V dropped 2 bases and J dropped 1 base, with 12 bases sitting between them. This CDR3 spans 16 amino acids. The CDR3: CASGLRGRTAKNIQYF. The CDR3 DNA is TGTGCTAGTGGTTTGCGGGGACGGACGGCCAAAAACATTCAGTACTTC.

Ten or more counts support this clonotype. The chain combines TRBV29-1 with TRBJ2-1; perhaps TRBD2 as D (5 bases). Trimming cost V 2 bases and J 12 bases, with 11 bases left between them. Germline V gene sequence: CDR1 SQVTM, CDR2 ANQGSEA. This CDR3 spans 11 amino acids. The CDR3 reads CSVELALGQFF. Here the CDR3 DNA reads TGCAGCGTTGAACTAGCTCTCGGGCAGTTCTTC.

This clonotype was observed a handful of times. The chain employs TRBV5-1 and TRBJ2-3; D is uncertain. Germline-derived CDR1 and CDR2 are SGHRS and YFSETQ. The CDR3 consists of 14 residues. The V and J ends lost 9 bases and 4 bases respectively, with 18 bases between them. The DNA of the CDR3 is TGCGCCACAGCGTTACGGGTTGACTCAGATACGCAGTATTTT. Amino acids: CATALRVDSDTQYF.

The gene calls are TRBV4-1 and TRBJ1-4, with D uncertain. The length of the CDR3 is 13 residues. The germline gives CDR1 MGHRA, CDR2 YSYEKL. With 1 base removed from V and 8 bases from J, the gap between germline ends came to 8 bases. Here the CDR3 reads CASSQGPGEKLFF. Written as DNA, the CDR3 is TGCGCCAGCAGCCAAGGGCCGGGGGAAAAACTGTTTTTT.

V is TRBV11-1 and J is TRBJ1-2; D is uncertain. Germline V gene sequence: CDR1 SGHAT, CDR2 FQDESV (reference sequence). CDR3 length equals 12 residues. Trimming pared 4 bases from V and 8 bases from J, leaving 11 bases between. CDR3 residues: CASSSGAWGYTF. CDR3 DNA: TGTGCCAGCAGCTCGGGCGCGTGGGGCTACACCTTC.

The rearrangement joins TRBV7-9 to TRBJ2-6; 8 nucleotides match TRBD1. Trimming took 2 bases from V and 1 from J; bases not matched to a gene: 7. The germline gives CDR1 SEHNR, CDR2 FQNEAQ (reference sequence). This CDR3 contains 18 residues. CDR3 DNA: TGTGCCAGCAGCTTATGGGGCAGGGGGCAGTCTGGGGCCAACGTCCTGACTTTC. Translating it yields CASSLWGRGQSGANVLTF.

This chain links TRBV20-1 with TRBJ1-6; 7 bases map to TRBD1. The CDR3 contains 14 residues. V shed 3 bases, J shed 7 bases, and the junction held 6 bases outside the gene matches. The germline CDR1 and CDR2 sequences are DFQATT and SNEGSKA (reference sequence). The CDR3 region is CSARKGAGNSPLHF. In nucleotides, the CDR3 is TGCAGTGCTAGGAAGGGGGCAGGCAATTCACCCCTCCACTTT.

The V gene is TRBV5-1, the J gene TRBJ2-5; 7 bases are shared with TRBD1. Trimming removed 4 bases from V and 11 bases from J; junction bases left unmatched: 14. There are 14 residues in the CDR3. Germline V CDR1 and CDR2: SGHRS, YFSETQ. CDR3 loop: CASSPDRPNNEQYF. Written as DNA, the CDR3 is TGCGCCAGCAGCCCGGACAGGCCTAACAATGAGCAGTACTTC.